Each of the 26 T cell receptor beta chains below was sequenced from the same sample in a study of cytomegalovirus exposure and HLA in healthy donors. Amplification used 60 Vbeta primers and 13 Jbeta primers. Repertoires were generated with immunoSEQ multiplex PCR, while TCRdb's copy carries only in-frame clones and drops some. The sample yields 140,000 to 150,000 clones, around 78% seen once. The sequencing input was PBMCs. The receptors originated from a woman younger than 30 in good health and CMV-seropositive.

The chain is built from TRBV23-1 and TRBJ1-3; no firm D call. TRBV23-1 is an open reading frame whose function is uncertain. V lost 2 bases, J lost 4 bases, and 12 bases lay in between. CDR3 length: 15 amino acids. For the CDR3, the DNA is TGCGCCAGCAGTCAAACGCCCCCTGAGGGAAACACCATATATTTT. As protein: CASSQTPPEGNTIYF.

The chain combines TRBV28 with TRBJ1-6, with no clear D. This CDR3 is built from 13 residues. Germline CDR1 and CDR2: MDHEN and SYDVKM. V was pared by 4 bases and J by 9 bases, with 10 bases between. The CDR3 is CASSSRLVSPLHF. CDR3 coding DNA: TGTGCCAGCAGTTCGAGACTGGTTTCACCCCTCCACTTT.

CDR3 DNA: TGTGCCAGCAGTCGAGGGGGCGAGTTATCCTACGAGCAGTACTTC. Translating it yields CASSRGGELSYEQYF. V usage is TRBV9 and J usage is TRBJ2-7; 7 bases fit TRBD1. Germline-derived CDR1 and CDR2 are SGDLS and YYNGEE. V dropped 5 bases and J dropped 1; count of bases not matched to a gene: 9. The CDR3 runs 15 residues.

This chain joins TRBV7-2 and TRBJ2-7; 7 nucleotides align to TRBD1. With 3 bases clipped from V and 2 bases from J, the junction kept 4 bases outside the gene matches. There are 14 residues in the CDR3. Germline lookup yields CDR1 SGHTA and CDR2 FQGNSA. CDR3 in DNA: TGTGCCAGCAGCTTCCGACAGGGCCCCTACGAGCAGTACTTC. Translating it yields CASSFRQGPYEQYF.

The chain carries TRBV5-1 and TRBJ2-1, with 8 nucleotides matching TRBD1. Trimming at V came to 4 bases and at J to 8 bases, leaving 8 bases not matched to a gene. Germline V lookup: CDR1 SGHRS, CDR2 YFSETQ. The CDR3 covers 14 residues. This CDR3 reads CASSARTGSDEQFF. In nucleotides, the CDR3 is TGCGCCAGCAGCGCAAGGACAGGGTCCGATGAGCAGTTCTTC. Together with reference TRBV5-1 and TRBJ2-1, the CDR3 gives the full variable domain: KAGVTQTPRYLIKTRGQQVTLSCSPISGHRSVSWYQQTPGQGLQFLFEYFSETQRNKGNFPGRFSGRQFSNSRSEMNVSTLELGDSALYLCASSARTGSDEQFFGPGTRLTVL.

The chain carries TRBV19 and TRBJ2-1, with TRBD2 matching 8 bases. V dropped 5 bases and J dropped 2; count of bases not matched to a gene: 5. The CDR3 covers 15 residues. The germline gives CDR1 LNHDA, CDR2 SQIVND (reference sequence). In DNA form, the CDR3 reads TGTGCCAGTAGTGCGGCGGGGGGCCCCTACAATGAGCAGTTCTTC. It specifies CASSAAGGPYNEQFF.

The rearrangement links TRBV23-1 to TRBJ1-4; TRBD1 is a possible D gene (5 bases). TRBV23-1 has ORF status, its function being uncertain. Trimming took 0 bases from V and 4 from J, leaving 18 bases between them. There are 18 residues in the CDR3. CDR3 sequence: CASSQSIRRQSLNEKLFF. The DNA for the CDR3 is TGCGCCAGCAGTCAATCAATCCGGAGACAGAGCCTTAATGAAAAACTGTTTTTT.

This sequence joins TRBV27 and TRBJ1-2, with D tentatively TRBD1 (6 bases). The germline V and J ends were trimmed by 8 bases and 4 bases, with 20 bases remaining between them. CDR3 length: 15 amino acids. Germline loops: CDR1 MNHEY, CDR2 SMNVEV (reference sequence). The CDR3 bases are TGTGCCAGCGGCTTACGGGGGGCGCGGGGCTATGGCTACACCTTC. It codes for CASGLRGARGYGYTF.

This rearrangement joins TRBV29-1 to TRBJ1-3; D call uncertain. The V and J ends lost 6 bases and 0 bases respectively, with 6 bases between them. Germline values: CDR1 SQVTM, CDR2 ANQGSEA. This CDR3 has 12 residues. DNA of the CDR3: TGCAGCGTCGTCTACTCTGGAAACACCATATATTTT. Its protein is CSVVYSGNTIYF.

V and J are TRBV5-1 and TRBJ2-3; weak D call: TRBD1 (7 bases). The V end was cut by 2 bases, the J end by 1 base, with 11 bases between. This CDR3 region has 15 residues. Germline V lookup: CDR1 SGHRS, CDR2 YFSETQ. The CDR3 coding sequence is TGCGCCAGCAGCTTTCAGGGGGGCGGCACAGATACGCAGTATTTT. Protein product: CASSFQGGGTDTQYF.

The genes are TRBV5-1 and TRBJ1-1; perhaps TRBD1 as D (5 bases). This CDR3 is 19 amino acids long. The V end was cut by 0 bases, the J end by 1 base, with 22 bases between. CDR1 is SGHRS, CDR2 YFSETQ, per germline. CDR3 loop: CASSLGLGREGRSNTEAFF. Written as DNA, the CDR3 is TGCGCCAGCAGCTTGGGGCTGGGCAGGGAAGGTCGGTCGAACACTGAAGCTTTCTTT.

The rearrangement uses TRBV11-2 and TRBJ2-7; 7 nucleotides match TRBD1. Losses at the gene ends were 5 bases for V and 7 bases for J; bases not matched to a gene: 5. CDR3 length: 12 amino acids. Germline V gene data show CDR1 as SGHAT and CDR2 as FQNNGV. The CDR3 nucleotides are TGTGCCAGCAGCCCCCAGGGGGTGGAGCAGTACTTC. Its translation: CASSPQGVEQYF.

There are a few counts of this clone. This chain connects TRBV18 to TRBJ2-1, with D tentatively TRBD2 (6 bases). Germline V gives CDR1 KGHSH, CDR2 LQKENI. The ends were cut back, 2 bases at V and 4 bases at J, with 15 bases in the middle. The CDR3 sequence is 16 residues long. In DNA form, the CDR3 reads TGTGCCAGCTCACCATCCCGGGGGATAACGTACAATGAGCAGTTCTTC. Protein: CASSPSRGITYNEQFF.

V gene TRBV27 combines with J gene TRBJ2-1, with 8 positions matching TRBD2. The CDR3 has 12 amino acids. Losses at the gene ends were 11 bases for V and 7 bases for J; bases not matched to a gene: 7. From germline, CDR1 is MNHEY and CDR2 SMNVEV (reference sequence). CDR3 DNA: TGTGCCTCCACGGGGGGGGCTAATGAGCAGTTCTTC. It is translated as CASTGGANEQFF.

V is TRBV10-1 and J is TRBJ1-1; 12 bases are shared with TRBD1. This CDR3 is 17 amino acids long. Germline V gene lookup returns CDR1 WNHNN and CDR2 SYGVQD (reference sequence). V dropped 6 bases and J dropped 2; count of bases not matched to a gene: 10. The CDR3 region is CASSGGDRGRRNTEAFF. The CDR3 DNA reads TGCGCCAGCAGCGGGGGGGACAGGGGGCGTCGAAACACTGAAGCTTTCTTT.

The rearrangement joins TRBV7-2 to TRBJ2-3, with 9 bases lining up with TRBD1. The CDR3 has 15 amino acids. The germline V gene encodes CDR1 SGHTA and CDR2 FQGNSA. The trim removed 5 bases at V and 3 bases at J, leaving 6 bases unmatched. The CDR3 sequence is CASSIGTGQTDTQYF. The CDR3 DNA reads TGTGCCAGCAGCATCGGGACAGGGCAAACAGATACGCAGTATTTT.

V gene TRBV18 combines with J gene TRBJ1-5; perhaps TRBD1 as D (5 bases). Deletions cut 2 bases from V and 0 bases from J, with 11 bases between. CDR1 KGHSH and CDR2 LQKENI come from the germline V gene. The CDR3 runs to 16 residues. In DNA, the CDR3 is TGTGCCAGCTCACCATCAATCGACAGTAGCAATCAGCCCCAGCATTTT. Protein: CASSPSIDSSNQPQHF.

The chain joins TRBV7-8 to TRBJ2-5, with 11 bases aligning to TRBD2. The V and J ends lost 4 bases and 7 bases, in that order; junction bases with no gene match: 8. Germline V gene lookup returns CDR1 SGHVS and CDR2 FQNEAQ. The CDR3 spans 15 residues. CDR3 protein: CASSSLAGGVVTQYF. CDR3 nucleotide sequence: TGTGCCAGCAGCTCCCTAGCGGGAGGAGTCGTGACCCAGTACTTC. Looking up the rest from reference TRBV7-8 and TRBJ2-5 gives the full variable domain: GAGVSQSPRYKVAKRGQDVALRCDPISGHVSLFWYQQALGQGPEFLTYFQNEAQLDKSGLPSDRFFAERPEGSVSTLKIQRTQQEDSAVYLCASSSLAGGVVTQYFGPGTRLLVL.

The chain employs TRBV20-1 and TRBJ1-4, with D unclear. From germline, CDR1 is DFQATT and CDR2 SNEGSKA (reference sequence). Trimming left V 0 bases short and J 14 bases short, with 10 bases between. This CDR3 is built from 11 residues. The CDR3 region is CSAREPNGLFF. The CDR3 nucleotides read TGCAGTGCTAGAGAGCCCAACGGGCTGTTTTTT.

This chain uses TRBV5-1 with TRBJ2-2, with 11 bases that match TRBD1. The CDR3 covers 16 residues. The germline V gene encodes CDR1 SGHRS and CDR2 YFSETQ. V shed 6 bases and J 5 bases; nucleotides not matched to a gene: 9. The CDR3 sequence: CASNARGQGATGELFF. Here the CDR3 DNA reads TGCGCCAGCAACGCCCGAGGACAGGGGGCGACCGGGGAGCTGTTTTTT.

This clone showed up just a few times. The chain combines TRBV21-1 with TRBJ1-5; the D call of TRBD1 is as the table states it, not checked on the DNA. TRBV21-1 constitutes a pseudogene. The CDR3 sequence is 15 residues long. CDR3 coding DNA: TGTGCCAGCAGCTCTACCGCAGACAGGGAAGGGCCCCAGCATTTT. Its translation is CASSSTADREGPQHF.

Worth noting for this clone: One end of the junction does not line up with germline, which may come from a read error. The CDR3, as DNA: TGTGCCACCGGGGAGGGCAGGGACAGGGTAAACTTC. Protein product: CATGEGRDRVNF. The chain combines TRBV25-1 with TRBJ2-5; 9 bases are shared with TRBD1. CDR3 length: 12 amino acids. From germline, CDR1 is MGHDK and CDR2 SYGVNS.

This chain connects TRBV4-1 to TRBJ1-4, with 10 bases lining up with TRBD1. V lost 4 bases to trimming and J lost 0 bases; unmatched junction nucleotides: 2. The CDR3 totals 16 residues. CDR1 MGHRA and CDR2 YSYEKL come from the germline V gene. The CDR3 protein is CASSPGTGATNEKLFF. The CDR3, as DNA: TGCGCCAGCAGCCCCGGGACAGGGGCAACTAATGAAAAACTGTTTTTT.

This chain joins TRBV30 and TRBJ2-1, with a weak D call TRBD1 (6 bases). Trimming removed 3 bases from V and 0 bases from J, with 9 bases in between. CDR3 length: 14 residues. Per the germline V gene, CDR1 is GTSNPN and CDR2 is SVGIG (reference sequence). The CDR3 reads CAWRGASSYNEQFF. As DNA, the CDR3 is TGTGCCTGGAGGGGGGCCAGCTCCTACAATGAGCAGTTCTTC.

The chain couples TRBV5-5 to TRBJ2-2, with D possibly matching TRBD2 (7 bases). The CDR3 spans 15 residues. The V gene lost 4 bases and the J gene lost 6 bases, with 16 bases spanning the gap. Germline V gives CDR1 SGHKS, CDR2 YYEKEE (reference sequence). CDR3 DNA sequence: TGTGCCAGCAGCCTTCTAGCGGCAGGGGCCGGGGAGCTGTTTTTT. Translated: CASSLLAAGAGELFF.

This sequence joins TRBV7-2 and TRBJ1-3; 8 positions match TRBD1. The V segment lost 6 bases and the J segment 4 bases; nucleotides outside the gene matches: 2. Germline V gives CDR1 SGHTA, CDR2 FQGNSA. The CDR3 has 13 amino acids. CDR3 sequence (DNA): TGTGCCAGCAGACAGGGGGGGGGAAACACCATATATTTT. Protein product: CASRQGGGNTIYF. Filled out from reference TRBV7-2 and TRBJ1-3, the complete variable domain reads GAGVSQSPSNKVTEKGKDVELRCDPISGHTALYWYRQSLGQGLEFLIYFQGNSAPDKSGLPSDRFSAERTGGSVSTLTIQRTQQEDSAVYLCASRQGGGNTIYFGEGSWLTVV.